This T cell receptor (beta chain) was identified in a study of Ad26.COV2.S vaccination and SARS-CoV-2 variants. The wider study: Dosing was one shot or two shots 56 days apart. The study, taken as a whole, reports: The analyses of TCR breadth and depth may have understated the size of total T cell responses. People who got the vaccine or the placebo had similar non-spike TCR breadth.

Treatment described: about 20 received Ad26.COV2.S at low or high dose, single or two shots; about 5 received placebo; per-sample allocation not given. On day 63 after the first injection, vaccine and placebo recipients gave samples. Points on this clone: The antigen is undetermined.

Trimming stripped 8 bases from V and 0 bases from J, with 15 bases between. The CDR3 runs 15 residues. Germline assignment: CDR1 SGHTA and CDR2 FQGNSA. Sequenced by immunoSEQ multiplex PCR; TCRdb stores in-frame clones only, minus some. The profile covers around 450,000 clones, with roughly 90% appearing a single time and 3.6% taken by the ten largest. This chain uses TRBV7-2 with TRBJ2-3, with a possible D match to TRBD1 (6 bases). The origin of this receptor is a person between 18 and 60 years old who received the Ad26.COV2.S COVID-19 vaccine or a placebo. Sample: peripheral blood, taken in a trial of Ad26.COV2.S vaccine versus placebo. The CDR3 spells CASGRRGSSTDTQYF. The DNA of the CDR3 is TGTGCCAGCGGACGCAGGGGATCTAGCACAGATACGCAGTATTTT.